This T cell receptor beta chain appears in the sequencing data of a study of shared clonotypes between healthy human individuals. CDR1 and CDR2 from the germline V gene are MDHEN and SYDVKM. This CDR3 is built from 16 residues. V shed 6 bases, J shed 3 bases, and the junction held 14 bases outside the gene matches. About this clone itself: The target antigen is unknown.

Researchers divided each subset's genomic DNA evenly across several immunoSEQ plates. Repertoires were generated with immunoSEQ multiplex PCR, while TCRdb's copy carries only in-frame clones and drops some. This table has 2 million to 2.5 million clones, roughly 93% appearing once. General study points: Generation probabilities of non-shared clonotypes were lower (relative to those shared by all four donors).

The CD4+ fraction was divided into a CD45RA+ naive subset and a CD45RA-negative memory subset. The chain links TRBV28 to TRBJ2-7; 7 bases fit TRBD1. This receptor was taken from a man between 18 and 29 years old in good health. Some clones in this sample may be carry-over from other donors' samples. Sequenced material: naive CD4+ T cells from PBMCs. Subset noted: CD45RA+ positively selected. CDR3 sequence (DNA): TGTGCCAGCAGCAACAGTAGATGGGACAGTTACTACGAGCAGTACTTC. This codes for CASSNSRWDSYYEQYF.